The table lists the clone carrying this T cell receptor beta chain with many counts. Graves' hyperthyroidism was deemed stable absent ophthalmopathy progression within 18 months. Every diagnosis used clinical symptoms, serum thyroxine and TRAb, thyroid ultrasound and orbital computed tomography. Fresh peripheral blood, around 10 ml, yielded the PBMCs. V gave up 3 bases and J gave up 7 bases, with 6 bases separating them. Germline loops: CDR1 SGHNT, CDR2 YENEEA. CDR3 length: 11 amino acids. The sample is drawn from a study of T cells in Graves' hyperthyroidism and ophthalmopathy. TCR beta CDR3 regions were amplified from RNA. Researchers ran a first-round RT-PCR on the TCR CDR3 using the HTBI primer set. TCRdb processed the multiplex PCR reads anew with MiXCR; each CDR3 protein has one entry. The sample includes hundreds of thousands of distinct CDR3 sequences, around a third seen only once; the top ten take less than 35%.

V usage is TRBV11-3 and J usage is TRBJ1-1; the D is unclear. This clonotype was obtained from a woman in her forties with Graves' hyperthyroidism. The sequencing input was blood. This CDR3 reads CASSLTREAFF. CDR3 bases: TGTGCCAGCAGCTTGACACGTGAAGCTTTCTTT.